This is a list of T cell receptor beta chains from one sample in a study of blood T cells in healthy people across ages. Each CDR3 protein gets one entry after TCRdb re-called the 5' RACE reads with MiXCR. The repertoire holds roughly 550,000 distinct CDR3 sequences, under 30% seen once, with around 10% in the top ten. The same data also contributed to another study, on T cells of mothers and their children.

Sequenced input: blood. These receptors were collected from a boy aged 5 to 17 in good health. The CDR3 runs from the conserved cysteine through the conserved F or W. The order of the fields is D gene, J gene, V gene, clone size, CDR3 DNA, CDR3 protein. The D gene is left open where the match is weak. Only some rows state a clone size, as once, few, many or a class for expanded clones.

- | TRBJ2-3 | TRBV6-1 | few | TGTGCCAGCATCTCCAGCAAGAGGGTCGGGGGCACAGATACGCAGTATTTT | CASISSKRVGGTDTQYF
- | TRBJ2-1 | TRBV4-3 | many | TGCGCCAGCAGCCTGTCTGGGGAGCAGGCCTACAATGAGCAGTTCTTC | CASSLSGEQAYNEQFF
- | TRBJ2-1 | TRBV27 | few | TGTGCCAGCAGTTTTTCCCCTAGCGAGTACAATGAGCAGTTCTTC | CASSFSPSEYNEQFF
TRBD1 | TRBJ2-4 | TRBV19 | few | TGTGCCAGTAGTGCACGCCGGGACAGGGCATCCAAAAACATTCAGTACTTC | CASSARRDRASKNIQYF
TRBD1 | TRBJ1-1 | TRBV7-2 | few | TGTGCCAGCAGCTTAGATGCAGGGGGGGAAGCTTTCTTT | CASSLDAGGEAFF
- | TRBJ2-5 | TRBV4-2 | - | TGTGCCAGCAGCCAGCGCTCCGAGGCCTCTCCGTGGGAGCAGCACTTC | CASSQRSEASPWEQHF
- | TRBJ1-2 | TRBV12-3/TRBV12-4 | - | TGTGCCAGCAGTTTCGGATATTCGCTCTATGGCTACACCTTC | CASSFGYSLYGYTF
- | TRBJ1-1 | TRBV6-2/TRBV6-3 | - | TGTGCGAGTGCTAGGACTGAAGCTTTCTTT | CASARTEAFF
TRBD1 | TRBJ2-3 | TRBV6-5 | few | TGTGCCATCAGTGAGCCGAGGACAGGCGGCACAGATACGCAGTATTTT | CAISEPRTGGTDTQYF
TRBD2 | TRBJ2-1 | TRBV29-1 | - | TGCAGCGTTGGACTAGCGGGGGCAAGCTCCTACAATGAGCAGTTCTTC | CSVGLAGASSYNEQFF
TRBD1 | TRBJ2-1 | TRBV11-2 | few | TGTGCCAGCAGCTTAGTCCCGGGGACAGGGGACAATGAGCAGTTCTTC | CASSLVPGTGDNEQFF
- | TRBJ2-3 | TRBV9 | - | TGTGCCAGCTCGGGTGGGATGGATACGCAGTATTTT | CASSGGMDTQYF
- | TRBJ2-5 | TRBV4-3 | few | TGCGCCAGCAGCCAACACAGGTGGGAGACCCAGTACTTC | CASSQHRWETQYF
- | TRBJ2-7 | TRBV6-5 | - | TGTGCCAGCAGTTCCTCTAGGATCGACGAGCAGTACTTC | CASSSSRIDEQYF
TRBD2 | TRBJ2-3 | TRBV29-1 | - | TGCAGCGTTGAAGATCCGGAGGGACTAGTAACGCAGTATTTT | CSVEDPEGLVTQYF
- | TRBJ2-2 | TRBV28 | many | TGTGCCAGCCTTAGGGGGAACACCGGGGAGCTGTTTTTT | CASLRGNTGELFF
TRBD2 | TRBJ2-5 | TRBV10-3 | few | TGTGCCATCAGGGGACTAGCGGGGGGCCAAGAGACCCAGTACTTC | CAIRGLAGGQETQYF
TRBD2 | TRBJ2-2 | TRBV2 | few | TGTGCCAGCAGTGACACAACGGGAGGGCCAACCGGGGAGCTGTTTTTT | CASSDTTGGPTGELFF
- | TRBJ2-7 | TRBV9 | - | TGTGCCAGCAGCGTTTACGAGCAGTACTTC | CASSVYEQYF
- | TRBJ2-7 | TRBV2 | few | TGTGCCAGCACTATCGACGGGGCCAATACCTACGAGCAGTACTTC | CASTIDGANTYEQYF
- | TRBJ2-3 | TRBV11-2 | few | TGTGCCAGCAGCTTTTTTGGGGTCCGCACAGATACGCAGTATTTT | CASSFFGVRTDTQYF
- | TRBJ1-1 | TRBV29-1 | - | TGCAGCGTTGAAGATGGTAGGGGCGCTTTCTTT | CSVEDGRGAFF
TRBD1 | TRBJ1-1 | TRBV7-9 | few | TGTGCCAGCAGTCAAATACAGGGGGGCACTGAAGCTTTCTTT | CASSQIQGGTEAFF
TRBD2 | TRBJ2-1 | TRBV9 | - | TGTGCCAGCAGCGTAGCCGGCGGGAGCTTTGCAAATGAGCAGTTCTTC | CASSVAGGSFANEQFF
- | TRBJ2-1 | TRBV2 | - | TGTGCCAGCAGTGGGGCGGAACCCGACAATGAGCAGTTCTTC | CASSGAEPDNEQFF
- | TRBJ2-3 | TRBV7-9 | - | TGTGCCAGCAGCACCCCACCCGAAACAGGGATCGGCACAGATACGCAGTATTTT | CASSTPPETGIGTDTQYF
TRBD1 | TRBJ1-2 | TRBV6-5 | few | TGTGCCAGCAGTTCGGACAGGGCTGGCTACACCTTC | CASSSDRAGYTF
- | TRBJ1-1 | TRBV19 | - | TGTGCCAGTGGTTTATCGGAAAACACTGAAGCTTTCTTT | CASGLSENTEAFF
TRBD1 | TRBJ2-7 | TRBV3-1 | few | TGTGCCAGCAGCCCACACCACGGGACAGAGATCTACGAGCAGTACTTC | CASSPHHGTEIYEQYF
- | TRBJ2-5 | TRBV7-2 | - | TGTGCCAGCAGCTTAGCTCGGACCAACCACGAAGAGACCCAGTACTTC | CASSLARTNHEETQYF
TRBD2 | TRBJ2-3 | TRBV2 | few | TGTGCCAGCACATCTAGCGGGACTAGCACAGATACGCAGTATTTT | CASTSSGTSTDTQYF
TRBD1 | TRBJ2-7 | TRBV6-6 | few | TGTGCCAGCAGTTATATGGGTGGACAGGGAAGGGGCGAGCAGTACTTC | CASSYMGGQGRGEQYF
- | TRBJ1-2 | TRBV5-5 | - | TGTGCCAGCAGCTTGGTGACGGGGGCGTATAACTATGGCTACACCTTC | CASSLVTGAYNYGYTF
TRBD1 | TRBJ2-7 | TRBV7-9 | few | TGTGCCAGCAGCTCGACAGGGGGCACCTACGAGCAGTACTTC | CASSSTGGTYEQYF
TRBD1 | TRBJ2-5 | TRBV6-5 | many | TGTGCCAGCAGTTACTCGGGACAGGGGACGGAGACCCAGTACTTC | CASSYSGQGTETQYF
- | TRBJ2-5 | TRBV7-2 | - | TGTGCCAGCAGCTTATTCTTCTCAGTGAATCGGCTTACGGAGACCCAGTACTTC | CASSLFFSVNRLTETQYF
TRBD1 | TRBJ1-1 | TRBV6-6 | few | TGTGCCAGCACCGGGCTGACAGGGACGGGCACTGAAGCTTTCTTT | CASTGLTGTGTEAFF
- | TRBJ1-1 | TRBV11-3 | few | TGTGCCAGCAGCTTAGATGAGGGCTCGAACACTGAAGCTTTCTTT | CASSLDEGSNTEAFF
- | TRBJ2-7 | TRBV20-1 | few | TGCAGTGCTCCAACAGGGAATCCCTACGAGCAGTACTTC | CSAPTGNPYEQYF
- | TRBJ2-1 | TRBV27 | - | TGTGCCAGCAGCTCGGGATCACTAGCTCTCGGGGATGAGCAGTTCTTC | CASSSGSLALGDEQFF
TRBD1 | TRBJ1-4 | TRBV2 | few | TGTGCCAGCAGACAGGGGTCAACTAATGAAAAACTGTTTTTT | CASRQGSTNEKLFF
TRBD1 | TRBJ1-2 | TRBV12-3/TRBV12-4 | - | TGTGCCAGCAGTCCACAGGGGCCTAACTATGGCTACACCTTC | CASSPQGPNYGYTF
TRBD1 | TRBJ2-1 | TRBV6-4 | many | TGTGCCAGCAGTGATTCTGGGACAGGGGGCTATGAGCAGTTCTTC | CASSDSGTGGYEQFF
- | TRBJ2-6 | TRBV29-1 | few | TGCAGCGTTGAAGCTTGGAACTCTGGGGCCAACGTCCTGACTTTC | CSVEAWNSGANVLTF
- | TRBJ1-5 | TRBV5-5 | - | TGTGTCAGCAGCTCTATAGGGGGAGGAGACAATCAGCCCCAGCATTTT | CVSSSIGGGDNQPQHF